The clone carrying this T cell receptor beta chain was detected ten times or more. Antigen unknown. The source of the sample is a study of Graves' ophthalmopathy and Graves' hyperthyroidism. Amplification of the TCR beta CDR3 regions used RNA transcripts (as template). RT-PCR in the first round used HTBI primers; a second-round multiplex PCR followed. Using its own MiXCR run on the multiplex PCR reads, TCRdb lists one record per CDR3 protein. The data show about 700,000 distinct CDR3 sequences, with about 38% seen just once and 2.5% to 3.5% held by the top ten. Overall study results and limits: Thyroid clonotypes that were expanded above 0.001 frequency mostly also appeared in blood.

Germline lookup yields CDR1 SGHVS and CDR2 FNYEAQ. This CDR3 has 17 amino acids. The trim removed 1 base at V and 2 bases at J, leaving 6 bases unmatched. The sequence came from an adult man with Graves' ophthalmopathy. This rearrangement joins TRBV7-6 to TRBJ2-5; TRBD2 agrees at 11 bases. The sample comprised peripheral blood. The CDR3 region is CASSLGLAGGRQETQYF. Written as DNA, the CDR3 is TGTGCCAGCAGCTTAGGATTAGCGGGGGGGCGGCAAGAGACCCAGTACTTC.